Each of the 22 T cell receptor beta chains below was sequenced from the same sample in a study of siplizumab effects on memory and regulatory T cells. Sequencing used immunoSEQ multiplex PCR; TCRdb keeps in-frame clones, though not all of them. The sample records tens of thousands of clones, approximately 82% being singletons. The source material was memory CD4+ T cells sorted from blood. The receptors were sampled from a human donor in good health.

The V gene is TRBV19, the J gene TRBJ1-1; 8 bases are shared with TRBD1. Germline CDR1 reads LNHDA; CDR2 reads SQIVND (reference sequence). The CDR3 is 16 amino acids. The junction had 14 bases not matched to a gene; V was cut back by 3 bases and J by 8 bases. CDR3 loop: CASSIGTGGIYKEAFF. CDR3 DNA sequence: TGTGCCAGTAGTATCGGTACAGGGGGAATCTATAAAGAAGCTTTCTTT.

The chain employs TRBV28 and TRBJ1-4; unclear D gene. The ends were cut back, 4 bases at V and 2 bases at J, with 11 bases in the middle. This CDR3 contains 15 residues. The germline CDR1 and CDR2 sequences are MDHEN and SYDVKM. The CDR3 DNA follows: TGTGCCAGCAGTTCCCCTCCGAGGACTAATGAAAAACTGTTTTTT. Protein sequence: CASSSPPRTNEKLFF.

The V call is TRBV6-6, the J call TRBJ2-2; D is possibly TRBD1 or TRBD2 (5 bases each). V shed 1 base and J shed 5 bases, with 5 bases lying between them. Germline V CDR1 and CDR2: MNHNY, SVGAGI (reference sequence). CDR3 length equals 13 residues. The CDR3, as DNA: TGTGCCAGCAGTTACTGGGGGACCGGGGAGCTGTTTTTT. Its translation: CASSYWGTGELFF.

This chain uses TRBV5-4 with TRBJ2-2; TRBD2 might be the D (6 bases). Germline V CDR1 and CDR2: SGHNT, YYREEE (reference sequence). With 4 bases removed from V and 5 bases from J, the gap between germline ends came to 15 bases. CDR3 length: 15 residues. The CDR3 here is CASSLTGLITGELFF. For the CDR3, the DNA is TGTGCCAGCAGCCTCACGGGACTCATAACCGGGGAGCTGTTTTTT.

The chain employs TRBV9 and TRBJ1-2; D is undetermined. Germline CDR1 is SGDLS and CDR2 is YYNGEE. CDR3 size: 13 residues. Trimming took off 0 bases at V and 2 bases at J, with 5 bases between the two ends. CDR3 protein: CASSVVSNYGYTF. CDR3 DNA sequence: TGTGCCAGCAGCGTAGTAAGCAACTATGGCTACACCTTC.

The chain uses TRBV19 and TRBJ1-1, with D unresolved. The V gene lost 2 bases and the J gene lost 0 bases, with 13 bases spanning the gap. This CDR3 spans 16 amino acids. The germline V gene has CDR1 LNHDA and CDR2 SQIVND (reference sequence). Here the CDR3 reads CASSIKSRTMNTEAFF. In nucleotides, the CDR3 is TGTGCCAGTAGTATAAAGTCGAGGACTATGAACACTGAAGCTTTCTTT.

The genes are TRBV5-1 and TRBJ2-7; D is undetermined. V was clipped by 0 bases and J by 9 bases, with 10 bases between them. The CDR3 is 12 residues long. Germline loops: CDR1 SGHRS, CDR2 YFSETQ. The CDR3 DNA is TGCGCCAGCAGCTTGGAGGACGAAACGCAGTACTTC. Translated, it gives CASSLEDETQYF.

The V gene is TRBV7-7, the J gene TRBJ2-3, with TRBD1 matching over 8 bases. The CDR3 covers 13 residues. The junction had 8 bases not matched to a gene; V was cut back by 5 bases and J by 10 bases. CDR1 and CDR2 from the germline V gene are SSHAT and FNYEAQ (reference sequence). The CDR3 nucleotides are TGTGCCAGCAGCCAGGGGGCAGGGTCCCCGCAGTATTTT. Translated, it gives CASSQGAGSPQYF.

V gene TRBV5-4 combines with J gene TRBJ2-1, with 7 bases aligning to TRBD2. The CDR3 has 15 amino acids. The trim removed 1 base at V and 2 bases at J, leaving 3 bases unmatched. The germline gives CDR1 SGHNT, CDR2 YYREEE (reference sequence). The CDR3 coding sequence is TGTGCCAGCAGCTTGTTGGGGGGGACCTACAATGAGCAGTTCTTC. Translating gives CASSLLGGTYNEQFF.

This clone has just one count. The chain recombines TRBV6-5 with TRBJ1-4, with 8 bases fitting TRBD1. V trimming: 5 bases; J trimming: 8 bases; junction bases outside the gene matches: 10. This CDR3 contains 15 residues. Germline V gives CDR1 MNHEY, CDR2 SVGAGI. In DNA, the CDR3 is TGTGCCAGCAGTGGCGGCAGGGGGCTCCAGGAAAAACTGTTTTTT. Translation gives CASSGGRGLQEKLFF.

The CDR3 region is CASRESSYNEQFF. DNA of the CDR3: TGTGCCAGCAGGGAGAGCTCCTACAATGAGCAGTTCTTC. This chain connects TRBV25-1 to TRBJ2-1; D is uncertain. This CDR3 region has 13 residues. Trimming left V 6 bases short and J 0 bases short, with 6 bases between. Germline V lookup: CDR1 MGHDK, CDR2 SYGVNS.

This clone was detected only once. The chain carries TRBV19 and TRBJ2-3; D unclear. This CDR3 has 14 amino acids. Germline values: CDR1 LNHDA, CDR2 SQIVND (reference sequence). The germline V and J ends were trimmed by 1 base and 4 bases, with 9 bases remaining between them. CDR3 sequence reads: CASSIAGPPDTQYF. CDR3 coding DNA: TGTGCCAGTAGTATAGCGGGCCCCCCAGATACGCAGTATTTT.

The rearrangement links TRBV6-6 to TRBJ1-4; D unclear. This CDR3 has 15 residues. The germline V gene encodes CDR1 MNHNY and CDR2 SVGAGI (reference sequence). V was shortened by 0 bases and J by 4 bases, with 9 bases between the two germline ends. As DNA, the CDR3 is TGTGCCAGCAGTTACTCGGGTCAGAATAATGAAAAACTGTTTTTT. Amino acids: CASSYSGQNNEKLFF.

The gene calls are TRBV5-6 and TRBJ2-5, with D possibly matching TRBD1 (6 bases). The CDR3 totals 17 residues. The germline CDR1 and CDR2 sequences are SGHDT and YYEEEE. The V and J ends lost 5 bases and 5 bases respectively, with 25 bases between them. DNA for the CDR3: TGTGCCAGCAGTTTTACCGGGACAAAAGTTGATGGGGAGACCCAGTACTTC. Translation gives CASSFTGTKVDGETQYF. Variable domain in full (rest from reference TRBV5-6 and TRBJ2-5): DAGVTQSPTHLIKTRGQQVTLRCSPKSGHDTVSWYQQALGQGPQFIFQYYEEEERQRGNFPDRFSGHQFPNYSSELNVNALLLGDSALYLCASSFTGTKVDGETQYFGPGTRLLVL.

J is TRBJ2-5 and V is TRBV6-1, with D possibly TRBD1 on 5 matching bases. The CDR3 runs 14 residues. Trimming stripped 2 bases from V and 5 bases from J, with 12 bases between. Germline assignment: CDR1 MNHNS and CDR2 SASEGT. This chain's CDR3 is CASSEWGRDETQYF. DNA for the CDR3: TGTGCCAGCAGTGAATGGGGCAGGGATGAGACCCAGTACTTC.

This chain joins TRBV2 and TRBJ2-5; D is possibly TRBD2 (6 bases). Trimming left V 5 bases short and J 2 bases short, with 12 bases between. The CDR3 spans 14 residues. Germline values: CDR1 SNHLY, CDR2 FYNNEI. For the CDR3, the DNA is TGTGCCAGCAGTCCCTGGGAGGTTCAAGAGACCCAGTACTTC. Its protein is CASSPWEVQETQYF.

This clone has only a few counts. V gene TRBV6-1 combines with J gene TRBJ1-2; unclear D gene. V was clipped by 8 bases and J by 4 bases, with 14 bases between them. This CDR3 is 13 amino acids long. The V gene's germline CDR1 is MNHNS and CDR2 SASEGT. The CDR3, as DNA: TGTGCCAGCGAAAGAGATTTGGGCTATGGCTACACCTTC. Translated, it gives CASERDLGYGYTF.

V and J are TRBV20-1 and TRBJ1-4; no clear D. The CDR3 has 11 residues. Germline CDR1 and CDR2: DFQATT and SNEGSKA (reference sequence). The ends were cut back, 6 bases at V and 6 bases at J, with 8 bases in the middle. CDR3 in amino acids: CSAGPDEKLFF. Here the CDR3 DNA reads TGCAGTGCGGGCCCGGATGAAAAACTGTTTTTT.

V gene TRBV10-1 combines with J gene TRBJ1-3, with a tentative D call TRBD1 (6 bases). The V and J ends lost 3 bases and 0 bases respectively, with 12 bases between them. Germline V gene sequence: CDR1 WNHNN, CDR2 SYGVQD (reference sequence). The CDR3 is 16 amino acids. In DNA, the CDR3 is TGCGCCAGCAGTGATGGACAGAGAACCTCTGGAAACACCATATATTTT. The encoded protein is CASSDGQRTSGNTIYF.

V usage is TRBV5-1 and J usage is TRBJ2-5, with D perhaps matching TRBD2 (6 bases). V lost 4 bases to trimming and J lost 5 bases, with 12 bases between them. This CDR3 region has 13 residues. Germline V lookup: CDR1 SGHRS, CDR2 YFSETQ. The CDR3 is CASSRFGGETQYF. The CDR3 DNA reads as TGCGCCAGCAGCCGCTTTGGGGGGGAGACCCAGTACTTC.

The chain is built from TRBV5-4 and TRBJ2-2, with D perhaps given as TRBD1 or TRBD2 (5 bases each). Trimming pared 3 bases from V and 2 bases from J, leaving 11 bases between. Germline V CDR1 and CDR2: SGHNT, YYREEE (reference sequence). This CDR3 contains 15 residues. CDR3 in DNA: TGTGCCAGCAGCTCCGGGGCACGTAACACCGGGGAGCTGTTTTTT. It yields the protein CASSSGARNTGELFF.

The chain recombines TRBV19 with TRBJ1-4; D is unresolved. The V end lost 5 bases, the J end lost 2 bases, and 9 bases lay between the germline ends. Germline loops: CDR1 LNHDA, CDR2 SQIVND (reference sequence). The CDR3 has 14 residues. The CDR3 is CASSPTRTNEKLFF. The CDR3 DNA is TGTGCCAGTAGTCCTACGAGGACTAATGAAAAACTGTTTTTT.